This record looks at one T cell receptor (beta chain) sequence and its context. Its antigen is unidentified. Regulatory T cells were sorted from thawed PBMCs rested overnight at 37°C with around 180 IU/ml IL-2. This sample was taken from a study of Tregs in tolerant kidney transplant recipients. The study's findings and limits: Activated donor B cell expansion appeared to reveal the most relevant donor-specific TCRbeta repertoire. No direct test of biological reproducibility was done here. Tolerant patients' donor-specific Tregs expanded beyond overall Tregs, suggesting antigen-driven growth.

Produced via immunoSEQ multiplex PCR; TCRdb's table is partial and in-frame only. The sample holds around 78,000 clones, under 95% seen once. The material sequenced was Tregs from blood, taken before the transplant. The clonotype comes from a human donor who received a combined kidney and bone marrow transplant.

The CDR3: CASSPRTGGDEQYF. CDR3 sequence (DNA): TGTGCCAGCAGTCCCCGGACAGGCGGGGACGAGCAGTACTTC. V gene TRBV6-5 combines with J gene TRBJ2-7, with D tentatively TRBD1 (7 bases). V gave up 5 bases and J gave up 5 bases, with 16 bases separating them. There are 14 residues in the CDR3. Germline CDR1 is MNHEY and CDR2 is SVGAGI.